What follows describes a single TCR beta chain. As yet, its antigen is unknown. The study sequenced cultured CD4+ T cell DNA using the Oncomine TCR Beta short-read assay. TCRdb re-analysed the PCR reads in MiXCR, keeping a single row per CDR3 protein. The sample carries roughly 7,600 distinct CDR3 sequences, over 35% recorded once. The sample comes from a study of vaccination and CD4 T cells after COVID-19. Treatment indicated: approximately nine-day PBMC culture with coronavirus spike peptide pools or control peptides (ViraFEST assay). These CD4+ T cells came from an unexposed donor, sampled before the COVID-19 pandemic (2011-2018). CDR1 DFQATT and CDR2 SNEGSKA come from the germline V gene (reference sequence). CDR3 size: 13 residues. V gave up 3 bases and J gave up 3 bases, with 12 bases separating them.

The rearrangement links TRBV20-1 to TRBJ2-7; D is undetermined. The specimen was CD4+ T cells from blood, cultured in vitro. The receptor was isolated from a human donor in good health. The CDR3 sequence is CSARWFGDYEQYF. The CDR3, as DNA: TGCAGTGCTAGGTGGTTTGGGGACTACGAGCAGTACTTC.